This T cell receptor (beta chain) was sequenced in a study of TIL therapy for anti-PD-1-resistant metastatic lung cancer (dated by TCRdb to the early 2020s). In terms of the full investigation: A median age of roughly 55 years (range about 38-75) and a median tumor PD-L1 proportion score of roughly 5.4% were recorded among enrolled patients. The cohort was composed predominantly of lung adenocarcinoma, with several EGFR-mutant and two ALK-rearranged tumors included, and half of patients were identified as current or former smokers. A median non-synonymous tumor mutation burden of under 1.9 mutations per megabase was determined across the cohort by whole-exome sequencing. T cell receptor beta sequencing of tumor and peripheral blood was used to follow clonotypes across the tumor, the expanded TIL product and serial blood samples.

Study-wide findings and limitations: TIL culture showed high clonal turnover, with many enriched product clones undetected in the baseline tumor, suggesting clonal contraction rather than faithful expansion. Because the cohort was highly selected, with more treatment-naive, never-smoker and oncogene-addicted patients than is typical, generalizability is limited. Compared with baseline intratumoral T cells, expanded TIL cultures were more clonal and less diverse (median clonality approximately 6% vs 31%, p < 0.0001). The study protocol defined all tumor marker inferences as exploratory.

TCR beta CDR3 regions were amplified from genomic DNA by bias-controlled multiplex PCR with the immunoSEQ v3 hsTCRB kit. TCR libraries were sequenced on an Illumina NextSeq 500 to 2 million to 2.5 million read pairs for survey level or 5-6 million for deep level. The source study handled its data this way. V, D and J genes were assigned, non-productive sequences were removed, and clonality was reported by immunoSEQ Analyzer software. Repertoires were compared using productive Simpson clonality and Morisita overlap index of productive TRB rearrangements between infused TIL and blood. Imported from immuneACCESS, the table was reduced by TCRdb to in-frame sequences with V and J called. These copies leave out some clones; in studies compared against another copy, an unresolved V gene accounts for under half, and the cause of the remainder is not known. The D gene and trimming were derived from the DNA, and the V and J assignments and clone size from that table. Here the sample has about 95,000 clones; roughly two thirds occur a single time. The top ten constitute 9.5% to 13% of the sample.

Of note for this clone: Its antigen has not been determined. Per-base qualities were not stored, and no clone one base away is much larger.

What this sample's time point label stands for: pre-treatment sample, taken before nivolumab and TIL therapy. The baseline tumor samples were excised metastases, mostly pleural nodules or supraclavicular lymph nodes, taken from the same resection that was used to grow TIL. Tumors were harvested before any PD-1/PD-L1 blockade; patients then received nivolumab, and those progressing received lymphodepletion, expanded TIL infusion and IL-2. Between October 2017 and early 2020, a dual-center phase I trial enrolled adults who had stage 4 NSCLC. The samples were obtained from a phase I trial that was single-arm and open-label and tested tumor-infiltrating lymphocyte therapy combined with nivolumab in advanced non-small cell lung cancer. Portions of each resected tumor were snap-frozen in liquid nitrogen and stored at -80 °C. Tumor regions of interest were selected on H&E sections using laser-capture macrodissection, ground into roughly 15 mg aliquots, and extracted using Qiagen Allprep kits.

Relative to germline, V is missing 4 bases and J is missing 5 bases, with 10 bases of the junction outside any gene match. The CDR3, cysteine through phenylalanine, is 15 amino acids long. The only DNA kept is the CDR3, 45 bases in frame from the first base. CDR1 and CDR2 are read off the germline V gene as SGDLS and YYNGEE. Sequenced here: tumor tissue, sampled at baseline. Recombination linked TRBV9 to TRBJ2-3, and 7 bases in between align with TRBD2. This TCR came from a person aged 25 to 80 with non-small cell lung cancer. The DNA sequence is TGTGCCAGCAGCCCACCTCGGGGCGGGGGAGATACGCAGTATTTT. Its protein product is CASSPPRGGGDTQYF.